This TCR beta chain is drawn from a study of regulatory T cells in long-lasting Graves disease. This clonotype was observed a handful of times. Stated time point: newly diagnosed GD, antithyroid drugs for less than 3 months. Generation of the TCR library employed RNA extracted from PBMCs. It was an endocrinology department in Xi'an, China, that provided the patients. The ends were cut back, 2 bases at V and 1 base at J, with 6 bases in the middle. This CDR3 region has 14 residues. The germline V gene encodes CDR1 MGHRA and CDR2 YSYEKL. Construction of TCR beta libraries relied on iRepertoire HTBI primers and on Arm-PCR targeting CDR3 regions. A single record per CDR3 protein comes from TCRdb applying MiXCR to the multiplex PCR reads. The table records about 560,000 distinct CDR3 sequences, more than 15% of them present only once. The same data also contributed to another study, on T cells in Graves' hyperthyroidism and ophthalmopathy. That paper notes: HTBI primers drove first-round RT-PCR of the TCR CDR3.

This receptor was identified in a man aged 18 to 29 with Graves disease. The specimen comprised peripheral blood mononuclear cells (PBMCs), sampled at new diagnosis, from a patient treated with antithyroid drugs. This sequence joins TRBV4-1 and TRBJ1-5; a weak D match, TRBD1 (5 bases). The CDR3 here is CASSQRGSNQPQHF. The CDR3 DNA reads TGCGCCAGCAGCCAAAGGGGAAGCAATCAGCCCCAGCATTTT.